The clone carrying this T cell receptor beta chain has a single count. Its antigen is unknown. This sample was included in a study of CD4+ T cells in melanoma. General study points: A reported correlation linked neoantigen-specific CD4+ T cells to CD8+, macrophage and B cell function. Neoantigen-specific CD4+ T cells in melanoma reportedly had diverse differentiation states.

Using immunoSEQ multiplex PCR, the repertoire was profiled, and TCRdb retains in-frame clones only, with some absent. The profile covers approximately 14,000 clones, with about three fifths appearing a single time and 11% to 15% taken by the ten largest. Trimming removed 6 bases from V and 4 bases from J, with 22 bases in between. Germline V gene data show CDR1 as SEHNR and CDR2 as FQNEAQ (reference sequence). The CDR3 is 18 residues long. This TCR came from a human donor with melanoma. Sequenced material: cells from a culture (not recorded whether cultured in vitro). The rearrangement uses TRBV7-9 and TRBJ2-6; a weak D match, TRBD1 (5 bases). CDR3 sequence: CASSWGRWASLGANVLTF. The CDR3 DNA is TGTGCCAGCAGTTGGGGCAGGTGGGCGTCTCTGGGGGCCAACGTCCTGACTTTC.